The sequence of this T cell receptor (beta chain) was determined in a study of T cells in Graves' hyperthyroidism and ophthalmopathy. Amplified regions were TCR beta CDR3 sequences from RNA transcripts. The HTBI primer set drove a first-round RT-PCR of the TCR CDR3. Via MiXCR, TCRdb re-called the multiplex PCR reads, giving one row per CDR3 protein. Of over 150,000 distinct CDR3 sequences detected, roughly a sixth appear once; the ten largest clones hold roughly 55%. This clonotype appeared many times. CDR3 size: 13 residues. The germline V gene encodes CDR1 KGHSH and CDR2 LQKENI. V lost 3 bases, J lost 6 bases, and 11 bases lay in between.

The sample was blood. The source is a woman aged 50 to 60 with Graves' hyperthyroidism. V gene TRBV18 combines with J gene TRBJ1-1; D gene unclear. The CDR3 loop is CASSPRTNPEAFF. The DNA for the CDR3 is TGTGCCAGCTCACCGCGGACGAATCCTGAAGCTTTCTTT.